This T cell receptor (beta chain) derives from a study of OX40 agonist ivuxolimab in advanced cancers. Method: immunoSEQ multiplex PCR; TCRdb's copy keeps in-frame clones and lacks some. The sample yields 70,000 to 95,000 clones, roughly 89% seen once. V lost 2 bases, J lost 1 base, and 11 bases lay in between. The CDR3 length is 15 residues. Germline CDR1 reads SGHAT; CDR2 reads FQNNGV. The clonotype originates from an adult with an advanced solid tumor such as melanoma, head and neck, liver or kidney cancer. The chain carries TRBV11-2 and TRBJ2-5; D gene ambiguous. The input for sequencing was CD4+ or CD8+ T cells sorted from blood, taken in a trial of the OX40 agonist ivuxolimab. CDR3: CASSLWSAAQETQYF. The CDR3 DNA follows: TGTGCCAGCAGCTTATGGTCGGCAGCCCAAGAGACCCAGTACTTC.